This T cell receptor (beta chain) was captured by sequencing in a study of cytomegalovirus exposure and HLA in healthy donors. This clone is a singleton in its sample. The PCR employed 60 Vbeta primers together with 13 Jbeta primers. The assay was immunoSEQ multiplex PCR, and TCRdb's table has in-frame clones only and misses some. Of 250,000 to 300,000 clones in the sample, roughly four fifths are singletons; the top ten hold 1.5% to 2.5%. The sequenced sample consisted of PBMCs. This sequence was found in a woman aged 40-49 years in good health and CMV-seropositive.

The CDR3 spells CASSVVQGNEKLFF. CDR3 bases: TGTGCCAGCAGCGTTGTTCAGGGTAATGAAAAACTGTTTTTT. The chain recombines TRBV9 with TRBJ1-4, with D possibly being TRBD1 (5 bases). In germline, CDR1 is SGDLS, CDR2 YYNGEE. This CDR3 is built from 14 residues. Trimming took off 2 bases at V and 4 bases at J, with 9 bases between the two ends.